The next 14 T cell receptor beta chains were all read from a single sample in a study. TCRdb independently ran MiXCR on the 5' RACE reads; one entry per CDR3 protein. The sample holds 35,000 to 50,000 distinct CDR3 sequences; roughly 21% are singletons and the top ten take 4%. Treg sorting used a CD4+CD25+CD127-/low gate. Sequenced sample: Tregs sorted from blood. The receptors stem from a female donor with breast cancer.

There are a few counts of this clonotype. V gene TRBV20-1 combines with J gene TRBJ1-1, with TRBD1 identical over 8 bases. V lost 6 bases, J lost 0 bases, and 6 bases stayed unmatched. This CDR3 is 14 amino acids long. Germline lookup yields CDR1 DFQATT and CDR2 SNEGSKA (reference sequence). The CDR3 region has the DNA TGCAGTGCCCCGGACAGGGTATTGAACACTGAAGCTTTCTTT. It specifies CSAPDRVLNTEAFF.

This clonotype is large. The CDR3 DNA is TGTGCCAGCAGCTTGGAACTCTACGAGCAGTACTTC. This codes for CASSLELYEQYF. The chain combines TRBV5-6 with TRBJ2-7; D call uncertain. CDR3 size: 12 residues. Trimming took off 0 bases at V and 3 bases at J, with 4 bases between the two ends. CDR1 SGHDT and CDR2 YYEEEE come from the germline V gene.

This chain links TRBV20-1 with TRBJ2-1; 13 nucleotides agree with TRBD2. This CDR3 comprises 15 residues. The V gene's germline CDR1 is DFQATT and CDR2 SNEGSKA (reference sequence). Trimming removed 6 bases from V and 8 bases from J; junction bases left unmatched: 10. CDR3 loop: CSARRTSGRIYEQFF. The CDR3 DNA reads as TGCAGTGCGCGACGGACTAGCGGGAGAATATATGAGCAGTTCTTC.

This clonotype was detected only once. The V and J genes are TRBV30 and TRBJ2-7; 10 nucleotides match TRBD1. The CDR3 is 12 residues long. Germline values: CDR1 GTSNPN, CDR2 SVGIG (reference sequence). CDR3 protein: CATGQGNHEQYF. CDR3 DNA sequence: TGTGCGACGGGACAGGGGAACCACGAGCAGTACTTC.

About this clonotype itself: This could be a read error, since a much larger clone is one nucleotide away. The rearrangement uses TRBV9 and TRBJ2-2, with a tentative D call TRBD1 (6 bases). Per germline, CDR1 SGDLS and CDR2 YYNGEE. This CDR3 is 16 amino acids long. Written as DNA, the CDR3 is TGTGCCAGCTGCGTATTTGAGGGACAGAACACCGGGGAGCTGTTTTTT. Translation gives CASCVFEGQNTGELFF.

This clonotype was counted between two and nine times. J is TRBJ1-2 and V is TRBV6-1, with a possible D match to TRBD1 (6 bases). The V gene lost 3 bases and the J gene lost 8 bases, with 10 bases spanning the gap. Per germline, CDR1 MNHNS and CDR2 SASEGT. The CDR3 length is 12 residues. The CDR3 nucleotides read TGTGCCAGCAGTGACAGGGGAGCGGGCTACACCTTC. Protein sequence: CASSDRGAGYTF.

This clonotype occurred many times. J is TRBJ1-1 and V is TRBV9, with D perhaps matching TRBD1 (5 bases). Germline V lookup: CDR1 SGDLS, CDR2 YYNGEE. This CDR3 region has 14 residues. The V end was cut by 4 bases, the J end by 0 bases, with 10 bases between. Here the CDR3 reads CASSPGTMNTEAFF. The CDR3 DNA follows: TGTGCCAGCAGCCCCGGGACGATGAACACTGAAGCTTTCTTT.

This clonotype was found a few times. The V call is TRBV9, the J call TRBJ1-4; D is unclear. Germline CDR1 SGDLS, CDR2 YYNGEE. The CDR3 loop spans 15 amino acids. The V and J ends lost 0 bases and 4 bases respectively, with 10 bases between them. The CDR3 reads CASSVAGADNEKLFF. CDR3 sequence (DNA): TGTGCCAGCAGCGTAGCGGGAGCCGATAATGAAAAACTGTTTTTT.

This clonotype occurred a few times. For the CDR3, the DNA is TGTGCCAGCAGTACCCCCGACAGGGGCCCCAATGAGCAGTTCTTC. It is translated as CASSTPDRGPNEQFF. The gene calls are TRBV28 and TRBJ2-1, with TRBD1 matching over 8 bases. The V and J ends lost 5 bases and 6 bases, in that order; junction bases with no gene match: 9. Germline V gene sequence: CDR1 MDHEN, CDR2 SYDVKM. The CDR3 has 15 amino acids.

The table lists this clonotype with a few counts. This chain connects TRBV5-1 to TRBJ2-1; 12 positions match TRBD1. With 4 bases clipped from V and 8 bases from J, the junction kept 7 bases outside the gene matches. The CDR3 consists of 15 residues. In germline, CDR1 is SGHRS, CDR2 YFSETQ. This CDR3 is CASSQGQGARHEQFF. CDR3 sequence (DNA): TGCGCCAGCAGCCAGGGACAGGGGGCGAGGCATGAGCAGTTCTTC.

This clonotype has a count of ten or more. The chain couples TRBV6-6 to TRBJ1-1; no clear D gene. Germline values: CDR1 MNHNY, CDR2 SVGAGI (reference sequence). The CDR3 runs 16 residues. Trimming left V 4 bases short and J 0 bases short, with 15 bases between. The chain's CDR3 is CASSSRTEIVNTEAFF. DNA for the CDR3: TGTGCCAGCAGTTCCCGGACTGAAATCGTGAACACTGAAGCTTTCTTT.

This clonotype appeared many times. The gene calls are TRBV7-8 and TRBJ1-1, with a possible D match to TRBD1 (5 bases). Germline V gives CDR1 SGHVS, CDR2 FQNEAQ. V lost 5 bases, J lost 1 base, and 11 bases lay in between. The CDR3 sequence is 14 residues long. The CDR3 DNA sequence: TGTGCCAGCAGCCTCCAGGGATCGAACACTGAAGCTTTCTTT. Translation: CASSLQGSNTEAFF.

This clonotype was seen repeatedly, ten times or more. The J gene is TRBJ2-5, the V gene TRBV29-1; D call uncertain. Trimming removed 7 bases at V and 5 bases at J, with 11 bases between. Germline-derived CDR1 and CDR2 are SQVTM and ANQGSEA. The CDR3 has 11 amino acids. CDR3 region: CSGGIAETQYF. The CDR3 DNA reads TGCAGCGGTGGGATAGCTGAGACCCAGTACTTC.

The table lists this clonotype with many counts. The chain combines TRBV12-3 or TRBV12-4 with TRBJ1-4; D is perhaps TRBD1 (5 bases). Trimming removed 7 bases from V and 6 bases from J, with 24 bases in between. The CDR3 runs 17 residues. As DNA, the CDR3 is TGTGCCAGCACCCTGGGACTGCCCTCAAGGCGGGATGAAAAACTGTTTTTT. As protein: CASTLGLPSRRDEKLFF.